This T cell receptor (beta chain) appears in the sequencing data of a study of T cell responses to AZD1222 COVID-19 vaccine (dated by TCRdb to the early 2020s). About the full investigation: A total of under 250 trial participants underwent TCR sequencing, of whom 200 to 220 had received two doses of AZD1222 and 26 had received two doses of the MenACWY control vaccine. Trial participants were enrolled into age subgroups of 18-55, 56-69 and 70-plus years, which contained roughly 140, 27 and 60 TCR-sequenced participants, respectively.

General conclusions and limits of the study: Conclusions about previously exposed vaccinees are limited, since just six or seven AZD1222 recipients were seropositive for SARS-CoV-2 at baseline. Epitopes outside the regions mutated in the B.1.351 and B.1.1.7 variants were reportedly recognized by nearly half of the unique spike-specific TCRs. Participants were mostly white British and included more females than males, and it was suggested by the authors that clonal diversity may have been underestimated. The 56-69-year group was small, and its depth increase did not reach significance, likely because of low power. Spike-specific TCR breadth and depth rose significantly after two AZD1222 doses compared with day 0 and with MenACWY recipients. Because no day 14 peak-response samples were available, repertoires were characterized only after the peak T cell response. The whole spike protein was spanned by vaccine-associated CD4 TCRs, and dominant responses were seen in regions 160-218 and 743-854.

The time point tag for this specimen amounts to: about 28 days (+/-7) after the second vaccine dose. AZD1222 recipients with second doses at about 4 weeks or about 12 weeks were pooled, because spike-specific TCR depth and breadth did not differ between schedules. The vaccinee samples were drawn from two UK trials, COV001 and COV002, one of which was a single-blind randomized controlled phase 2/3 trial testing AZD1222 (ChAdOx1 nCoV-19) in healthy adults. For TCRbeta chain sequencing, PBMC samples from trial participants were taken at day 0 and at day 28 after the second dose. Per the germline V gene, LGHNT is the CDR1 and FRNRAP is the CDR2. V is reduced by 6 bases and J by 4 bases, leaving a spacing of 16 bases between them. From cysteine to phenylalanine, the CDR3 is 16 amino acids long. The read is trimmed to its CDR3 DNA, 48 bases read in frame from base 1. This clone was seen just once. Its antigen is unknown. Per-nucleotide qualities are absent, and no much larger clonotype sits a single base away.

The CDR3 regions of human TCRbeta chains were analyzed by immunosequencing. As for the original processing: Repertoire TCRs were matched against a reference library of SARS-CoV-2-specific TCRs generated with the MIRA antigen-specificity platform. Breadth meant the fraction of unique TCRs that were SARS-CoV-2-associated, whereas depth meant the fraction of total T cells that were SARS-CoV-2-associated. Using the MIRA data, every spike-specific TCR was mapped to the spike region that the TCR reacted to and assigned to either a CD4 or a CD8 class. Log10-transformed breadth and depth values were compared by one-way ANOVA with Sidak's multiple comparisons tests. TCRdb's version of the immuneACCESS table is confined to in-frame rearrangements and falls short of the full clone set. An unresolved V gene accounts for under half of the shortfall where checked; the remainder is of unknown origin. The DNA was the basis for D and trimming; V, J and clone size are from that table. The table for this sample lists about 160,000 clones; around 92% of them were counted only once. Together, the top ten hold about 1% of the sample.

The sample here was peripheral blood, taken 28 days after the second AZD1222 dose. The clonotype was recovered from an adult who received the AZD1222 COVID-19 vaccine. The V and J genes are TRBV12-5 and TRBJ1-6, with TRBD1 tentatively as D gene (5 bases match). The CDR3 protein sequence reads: CASGSVGGKYNSPLHF. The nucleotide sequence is TGTGCTAGTGGCTCCGTGGGGGGGAAGTATAATTCACCCCTCCACTTT.